This record covers a single TCR beta chain. What it binds is unknown. Clones were sequenced by immunoSEQ multiplex PCR, and TCRdb holds only the in-frame ones, with some missing. The table lists 100,000 to 150,000 clones, 94% of them singletons. These data originate in a study of cytomegalovirus exposure and HLA in healthy donors. Study-level points and caveats: It was confirmed in vitro that a few of the CMV-associated chains were specific for CMV antigens.

The CDR3 is 13 residues long. CDR1 and CDR2 (germline): SGHAT, FQNNGV. The ends were cut back, 1 base at V and 3 bases at J, with 7 bases in the middle. This chain uses TRBV11-2 with TRBJ2-7, with D unresolved. Sample: PBMCs. The clonotype comes from a woman between 18 and 29 years old in good health and CMV-seronegative. CDR3 region: CASSLGTVYEQYF. CDR3 coding DNA: TGTGCCAGCAGCTTAGGCACAGTCTACGAGCAGTACTTC. Filled out from reference TRBV11-2 and TRBJ2-7, the complete variable domain reads EAGVAQSPRYKIIEKRQSVAFWCNPISGHATLYWYQQILGQGPKLLIQFQNNGVVDDSQLPKDRFSAERLKGVDSTLKIQPAKLEDSAVYLCASSLGTVYEQYFGPGTRLTVT.